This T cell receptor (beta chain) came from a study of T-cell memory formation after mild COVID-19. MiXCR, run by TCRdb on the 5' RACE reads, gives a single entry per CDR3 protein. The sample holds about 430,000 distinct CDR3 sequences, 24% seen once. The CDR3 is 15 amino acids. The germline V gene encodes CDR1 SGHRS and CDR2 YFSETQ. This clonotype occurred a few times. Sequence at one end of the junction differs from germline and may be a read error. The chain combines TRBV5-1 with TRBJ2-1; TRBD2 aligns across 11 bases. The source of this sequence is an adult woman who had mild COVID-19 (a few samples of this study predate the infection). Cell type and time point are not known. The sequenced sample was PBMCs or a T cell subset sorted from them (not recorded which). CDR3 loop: CASSVAGGDLEIPPF. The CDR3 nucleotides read TGCGCCAGCAGCGTAGCGGGAGGGGACCTGGAGATCCCCCCCTTC.